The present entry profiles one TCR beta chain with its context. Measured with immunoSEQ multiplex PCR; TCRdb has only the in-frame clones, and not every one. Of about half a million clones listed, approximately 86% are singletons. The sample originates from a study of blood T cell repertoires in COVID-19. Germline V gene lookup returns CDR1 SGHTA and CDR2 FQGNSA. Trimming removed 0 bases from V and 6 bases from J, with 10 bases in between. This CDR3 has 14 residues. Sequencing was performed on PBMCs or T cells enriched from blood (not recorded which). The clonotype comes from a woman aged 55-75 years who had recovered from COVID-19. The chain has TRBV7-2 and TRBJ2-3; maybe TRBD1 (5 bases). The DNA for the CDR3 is TGTGCCAGCAGCTTAGCTAGGGGAACTGATACGCAGTATTTT. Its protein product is CASSLARGTDTQYF.